Described below is a single T cell receptor beta chain sequence and its context. The data are from a study of human T cells and chemical hapten exposure. Study details: In the sensitization step, 2% DPC was placed on 2 cm by 2 cm of upper inner arm skin. Slight differences in pooled library volume were the main source of varying TCR yields across samples.

TCRdb reanalysed the RACE reads using MiXCR and keeps one entry per CDR3 protein. This table holds 70,000 or so distinct CDR3 sequences, around 10% found once. The germline V gene encodes CDR1 MNHEY and CDR2 SVGEGT. With 6 bases clipped from V and 5 bases from J, the junction kept 8 bases outside the gene matches. The CDR3 is made up of 15 amino acids. Stated time point: patch test 3, about 24 weeks after DPC sensitization. Treatment meaning: therapeutic diphenylcyclopropenone sensitization with weekly scalp DPC. Someone pulled total RNA out of unfractionated whole blood. Sample: whole blood, taken in connection with sensitization to the hapten diphenylcyclopropenone (DPC). The clonotype was recovered from a woman aged 45-65 years with alopecia areata. Some clones in this sample may be carry-over from other donors' samples. This chain joins TRBV6-2 or TRBV6-3 and TRBJ1-5; 9 bases match TRBD1. In DNA form, the CDR3 reads TGTGCCAGCAGGTCCAACAGGGGGCTGGATCAGCCCCAGCATTTT. Its protein product is CASRSNRGLDQPQHF.